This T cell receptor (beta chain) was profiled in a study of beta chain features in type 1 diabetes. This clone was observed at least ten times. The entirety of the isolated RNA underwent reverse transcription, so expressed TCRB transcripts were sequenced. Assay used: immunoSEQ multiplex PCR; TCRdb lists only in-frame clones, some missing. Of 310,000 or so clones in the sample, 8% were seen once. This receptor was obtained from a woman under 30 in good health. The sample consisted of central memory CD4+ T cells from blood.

CDR3 nucleotides: TGTGCCAGCAGCGATCGACTAGGCGAGAGTCGGTCCTACGAGCAGTACTTC. Protein: CASSDRLGESRSYEQYF. The chain employs TRBV7-9 and TRBJ2-7; D may be TRBD2 (6 bases). The V end lost 5 bases, the J end lost 1 base, and 21 bases lay between the germline ends. The CDR3 runs 17 residues. Germline assignment: CDR1 SEHNR and CDR2 FQNEAQ (reference sequence).